This is a list of T cell receptor beta chains from one sample in a study of T cells in localized non-small cell lung cancer. The repertoire was sequenced with immunoSEQ multiplex PCR; TCRdb's copy has only in-frame clones and lacks some. The sample has 15,000 to 20,000 clones; roughly 87% are singletons. The source material was peripheral blood, sampled before any cancer treatment. The receptors were gathered from a male donor aged 60 or older with stage I lung adenocarcinoma. Both conserved end residues are part of each CDR3. A D gene is named only where the DNA matches it firmly. Some rows have no size entry. The others give once, few or many, or a class for an expanded clone.

V gene	clone size	D gene	J gene	CDR3 DNA	CDR3 protein
TRBV5-6	.	.	TRBJ2-5	TGTGCCAGCAGCTTGTATGAGACCCAGTACTTC	CASSLYETQYF
TRBV10-3	.	.	TRBJ2-1	TGTGCCATCAGTGGGGATGCGGGGGCTCCTCCCGGTGAGCAGTTCTTC	CAISGDAGAPPGEQFF
TRBV11-1	.	.	TRBJ2-7	TGTGCCAGCAGTCCCGACTACGAGCAGTACTTC	CASSPDYEQYF
TRBV28	.	TRBD2	TRBJ2-7	TGTGCCAGCAGTCCCAGCGGGAGTCTCGACGAGCAGTACTTC	CASSPSGSLDEQYF
TRBV5-4	.	.	TRBJ1-2	TGTGCCAGCCCAAAGGAAGGTGATGGCTACACCTTC	CASPKEGDGYTF
TRBV9	once	TRBD2	TRBJ2-3	TGTGCCAGCAGCGTAGTCCCCCTAGCGGGGGGTGGCGCAGATACGCAGTATTTT	CASSVVPLAGGGADTQYF
TRBV10-3	.	.	TRBJ2-2	TGTGCCATCAGTGAATTTTTGTCCGGGGAGCTGTTTTTT	CAISEFLSGELFF
TRBV30	.	.	TRBJ1-5	TGTGCCTGGAATAGTGGGAATCAGCCCCAGCATTTT	CAWNSGNQPQHF
TRBV18	.	.	TRBJ1-6	TGTGCCAGCTCGTCACAGGACACGGGATCACCCCTCCACTTT	CASSSQDTGSPLHF
TRBV6-5	.	.	TRBJ2-2	TGTGCCAGCAGTACCCACAGGACCGGGGAGCTGTTTTTT	CASSTHRTGELFF
TRBV2	medium-sized	TRBD2	TRBJ2-1	TGTGCCAGCAGCAAGACTAGCGGAAATACCTACAATGAGCAGTTCTTC	CASSKTSGNTYNEQFF
TRBV28	.	.	TRBJ2-7	TGTGCCAGCAGCCGGGACTCCAGATACGAGCAGTACTTC	CASSRDSRYEQYF
TRBV19	.	.	TRBJ2-5	TGTGCCAGTAGTGAGGAGGGCTTCCAAGAGACCCAGTACTTC	CASSEEGFQETQYF
TRBV29-1	once	TRBD2	TRBJ2-5	TGCAGCGTTGGGTTATTAGCGGGGGGGCTAGAGGAGACCCAGTACTTC	CSVGLLAGGLEETQYF
TRBV12-5	.	.	TRBJ1-2	TGTGCTAGTGGTTGGGGGAGACGTCGGGCAAACTATGGCTACACCTTC	CASGWGRRRANYGYTF
TRBV6-1	.	.	TRBJ2-5	TGTGCCGCCTCTGCCCTAGCCGGAGAGACCCAGTACTTC	CAASALAGETQYF
TRBV7-8	.	.	TRBJ1-2	TGTGCCAGCATTCGACTCTCGACAACCGATTCTGGCTACACCTTC	CASIRLSTTDSGYTF
TRBV18	.	.	TRBJ1-6	TGTGCCAGCTCACCAGGACGGGGCTATAATTCACCCCTCCACTTT	CASSPGRGYNSPLHF
TRBV5-1	.	TRBD1	TRBJ1-1	TGCGCCAGCAGCTCGACAGGGTGGTCGAACACTGAAGCTTTCTTT	CASSSTGWSNTEAFF
TRBV5-1	.	.	TRBJ2-1	TGCGCCAGCAGCCCCCGGACTCTTGAGGGGTCCTACAATGAGCAGTTCTTC	CASSPRTLEGSYNEQFF
TRBV21-1	.	.	TRBJ2-1	TGTGCCAGCAGCATCCCGTTCTCCTTCTCCTACAATGAGCAGTTCTTC	CASSIPFSFSYNEQFF
TRBV18	once	.	TRBJ2-1	TGTGCCAGCTCACCAGGACAGACGTTCTACAATGAGCAGTTCTTC	CASSPGQTFYNEQFF
TRBV11-3	.	.	TRBJ1-3	TGTGCCAGCAGCTTGGAGCCATCTGGAAACACCATATATTTT	CASSLEPSGNTIYF
TRBV30	few	TRBD1	TRBJ1-1	TGTGCCTGGAGGCTGGACAGGGGAGGGGCTGAAGCTTTCTTT	CAWRLDRGGAEAFF
TRBV5-5	few	.	TRBJ2-7	TGTGCCAGCAGCCCTGGATCACCCTACGAGCAGTACTTC	CASSPGSPYEQYF
TRBV25-1	.	.	TRBJ2-1	TGTGCCAGCAGTGAATCAGGTTCGAGCTCCTACAATGAGCAGTTCTTC	CASSESGSSSYNEQFF
TRBV30	.	.	TRBJ2-5	TGTGCCTGGAGTGGCCCGTGGGTAGCGGCCCAAGAGACCCAGTACTTC	CAWSGPWVAAQETQYF
TRBV19	.	.	TRBJ1-6	TGTGCCAGTAGTAGGGACAAGAATTCACCCCTCCACTTT	CASSRDKNSPLHF
TRBV2	few	.	TRBJ1-4	TGTGCCAGCAGGGAGCTCTTTAATGAAAAACTGTTTTTT	CASRELFNEKLFF
TRBV5-4	.	.	TRBJ1-2	TGTGCCAGCAGCTTGGATCCTCAGGTTAACTATGGCTACACCTTC	CASSLDPQVNYGYTF
TRBV6-5	.	TRBD1	TRBJ1-2	TGTGCCAGCAGTAACCGGGACAGGGCCGGAGGCTACACCTTC	CASSNRDRAGGYTF
TRBV25-1	.	TRBD1	TRBJ2-2	TGTGCCAGTAGAGGACAGGGGTACACCGGGGAGCTGCTTTTT	CASRGQGYTGELLF
TRBV30	once	TRBD1	TRBJ2-7	TGTGCCTGGTGTCAAGGGACAGTGAAGGCGGAGCAGTACTTC	CAWCQGTVKAEQYF
TRBV2	.	.	TRBJ1-5	TGTGCCAGCAGTGAACTCGGGGGGGACGGTCAGCCCCAGCATTTT	CASSELGGDGQPQHF
TRBV7-9	.	TRBD2	TRBJ2-1	TGTGCCAGCAGCACGCGGGGGGAGAATGAGCAGTTCTTC	CASSTRGENEQFF
TRBV7-9	.	.	TRBJ1-2	TGTGCCAGCAGCCCAGAAGCTAACTATGGCTACACCTTC	CASSPEANYGYTF
TRBV28	.	TRBD1	TRBJ2-7	TGTGCCAGCAGTCCAGGACAGGGCTACGAGCAGTACTTC	CASSPGQGYEQYF
TRBV13	.	.	TRBJ2-5	TGTGCCAGCAGCTCGGACAGCCAAGAGACCCAGTACTTC	CASSSDSQETQYF
TRBV11-2	.	.	TRBJ1-5	TGTGCCAGCAGCTTGGGTAGTCAGCCCCAGCATTTT	CASSLGSQPQHF
TRBV6-5	once	.	TRBJ1-2	TGTGCCAGCAGTTACTCCCGGGACGACCCCTATCTCCCCTTC	CASSYSRDDPYLPF
TRBV18	.	TRBD1	TRBJ1-3	TGTGCCAGCTCACCAGCGTCCTCGAACCAGGGGGGCATATATTTT	CASSPASSNQGGIYF
TRBV7-9	.	TRBD1	TRBJ2-1	TGTGCCAGCAGCTCAGAGACAGGGGCCTACAATGAGCAGTTCTTC	CASSSETGAYNEQFF
TRBV19	.	TRBD2	TRBJ2-1	TGTGCCAGTAGTATAGTGGGGACTAGCGGGGGGAAGAATGAGCAGTTCTTC	CASSIVGTSGGKNEQFF
TRBV30	.	TRBD2	TRBJ2-2	TGTGCCTGGAGTGAGGGACTAGCGGGGGTTTCGGGCACCGGGGAGCTGTTTTTT	CAWSEGLAGVSGTGELFF
TRBV27	.	.	TRBJ2-1	TGTGCCAGCAGATCGAGCGGTACGGGGGGCCTCGGGAATGAGCAGTTCTTC	CASRSSGTGGLGNEQFF
TRBV19	.	.	TRBJ1-5	TGTGCCAGTAGTATACGAGGAGGCAGCAATCAGCCCCAGCATTTT	CASSIRGGSNQPQHF
TRBV10-3	.	.	TRBJ2-2	TGTGCCATCAGCAGGGAAGGGGAGCTGTTTTTT	CAISREGELFF
TRBV6-5	once	TRBD1	TRBJ2-7	TGTGCCAGCAGCCCCGGAGGGACAGGGCGTCCGGGGCAGTACTTC	CASSPGGTGRPGQYF
TRBV11-2	once	.	TRBJ2-2	TGTGCCAGCAGCGAAGGAAGCGCTGGGGAGCTGTTTTTT	CASSEGSAGELFF
TRBV6-1	.	.	TRBJ2-7	TGTGCCAGCAGGGGGGGGGACAGTTACGAGCAGTACTTC	CASRGGDSYEQYF
TRBV6-4	.	.	TRBJ1-2	TGTGCCAGCAGTGACCATTGGGGGCAAACTAACTATGGCTACACCTTC	CASSDHWGQTNYGYTF